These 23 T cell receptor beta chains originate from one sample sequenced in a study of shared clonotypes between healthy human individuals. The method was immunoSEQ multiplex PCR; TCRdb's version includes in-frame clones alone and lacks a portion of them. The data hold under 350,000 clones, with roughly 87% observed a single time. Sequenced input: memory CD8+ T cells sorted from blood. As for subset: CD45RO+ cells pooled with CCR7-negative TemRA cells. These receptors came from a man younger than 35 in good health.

CDR3 amino acids: CSVQGAELTEAFF. The CDR3 DNA reads TGCAGCGTCCAGGGGGCGGAACTCACTGAAGCTTTCTTT. The J gene is TRBJ1-1, the V gene TRBV29-1; 8 bases line up with TRBD1. Looked up from germline, CDR1 is SQVTM and CDR2 is ANQGSEA. The CDR3 runs 13 residues. The J segment lost 4 bases and the V segment lost 6 bases, leaving 7 bases of the junction unmatched.

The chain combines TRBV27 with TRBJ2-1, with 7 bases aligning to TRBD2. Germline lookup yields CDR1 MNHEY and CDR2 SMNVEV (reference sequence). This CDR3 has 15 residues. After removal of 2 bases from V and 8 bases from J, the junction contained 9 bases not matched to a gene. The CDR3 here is CASSLTGLGYYEQFF. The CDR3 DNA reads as TGTGCCAGCAGTTTAACAGGACTAGGGTATTATGAGCAGTTCTTC.

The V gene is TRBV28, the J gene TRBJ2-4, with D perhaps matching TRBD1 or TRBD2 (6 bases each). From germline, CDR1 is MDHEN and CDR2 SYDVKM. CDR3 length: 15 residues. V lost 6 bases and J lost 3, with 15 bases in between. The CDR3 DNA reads TGTGCCAGCAGAGGTGGGGGGCCGGGCAAAAACATTCAGTACTTC. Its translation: CASRGGGPGKNIQYF.

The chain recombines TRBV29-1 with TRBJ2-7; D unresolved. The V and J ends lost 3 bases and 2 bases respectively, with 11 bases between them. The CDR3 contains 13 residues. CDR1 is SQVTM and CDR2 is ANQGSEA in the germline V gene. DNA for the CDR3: TGCAGCGTTGAGAGTCAGATCGCCTACGAGCAGTACTTC. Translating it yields CSVESQIAYEQYF.

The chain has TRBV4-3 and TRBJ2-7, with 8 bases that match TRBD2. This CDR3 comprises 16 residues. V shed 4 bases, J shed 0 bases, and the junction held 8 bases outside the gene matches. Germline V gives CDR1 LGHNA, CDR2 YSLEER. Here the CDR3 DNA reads TGCGCCAGCAGCCTAGCCCCGGGGGGGAGCTCCTACGAGCAGTACTTC. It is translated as CASSLAPGGSSYEQYF.

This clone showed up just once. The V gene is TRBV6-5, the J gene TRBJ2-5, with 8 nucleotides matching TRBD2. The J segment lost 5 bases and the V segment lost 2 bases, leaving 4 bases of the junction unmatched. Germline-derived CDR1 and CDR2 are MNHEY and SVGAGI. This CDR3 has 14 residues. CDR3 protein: CASSYGLARETQYF. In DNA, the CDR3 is TGTGCCAGCAGTTACGGACTAGCTAGGGAGACCCAGTACTTC.

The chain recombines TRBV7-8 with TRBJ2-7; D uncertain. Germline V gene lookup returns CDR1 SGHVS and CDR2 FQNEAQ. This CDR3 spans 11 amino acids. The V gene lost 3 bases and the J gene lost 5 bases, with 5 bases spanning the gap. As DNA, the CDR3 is TGTGCCAGCAGCTTTAAGGACGAGCAGTACTTC. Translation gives CASSFKDEQYF.

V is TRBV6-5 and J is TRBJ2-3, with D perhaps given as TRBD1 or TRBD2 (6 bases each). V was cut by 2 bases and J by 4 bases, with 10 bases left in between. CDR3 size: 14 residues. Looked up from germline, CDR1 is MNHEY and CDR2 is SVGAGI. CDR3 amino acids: CASSYTGAPDTQYF. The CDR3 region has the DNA TGTGCCAGCAGTTACACGGGGGCCCCAGATACGCAGTATTTT.

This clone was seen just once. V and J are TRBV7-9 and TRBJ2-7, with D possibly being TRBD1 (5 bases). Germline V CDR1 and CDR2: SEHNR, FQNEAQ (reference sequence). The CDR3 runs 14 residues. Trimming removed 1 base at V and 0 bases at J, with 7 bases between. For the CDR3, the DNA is TGTGCCAGCAGCTTAGGAGACAGCTCCTACGAGCAGTACTTC. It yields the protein CASSLGDSSYEQYF.

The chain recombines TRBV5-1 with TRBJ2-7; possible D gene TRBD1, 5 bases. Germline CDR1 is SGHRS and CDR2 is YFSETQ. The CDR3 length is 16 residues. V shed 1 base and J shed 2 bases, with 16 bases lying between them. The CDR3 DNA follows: TGCGCCAGCAGCTTGTACGGCAGGGATTATGCCTACGAGCAGTACTTC. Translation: CASSLYGRDYAYEQYF. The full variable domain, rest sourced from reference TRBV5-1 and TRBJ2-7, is KAGVTQTPRYLIKTRGQQVTLSCSPISGHRSVSWYQQTPGQGLQFLFEYFSETQRNKGNFPGRFSGRQFSNSRSEMNVSTLELGDSALYLCASSLYGRDYAYEQYFGPGTRLTVT.

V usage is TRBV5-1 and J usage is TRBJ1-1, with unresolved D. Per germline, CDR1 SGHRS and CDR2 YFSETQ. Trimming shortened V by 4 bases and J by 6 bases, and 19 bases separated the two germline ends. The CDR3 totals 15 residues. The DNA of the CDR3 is TGCGCCAGCAGCCCTGAGGCGGCGGAGGGCGCTGAAGCTTTCTTT. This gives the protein CASSPEAAEGAEAFF.

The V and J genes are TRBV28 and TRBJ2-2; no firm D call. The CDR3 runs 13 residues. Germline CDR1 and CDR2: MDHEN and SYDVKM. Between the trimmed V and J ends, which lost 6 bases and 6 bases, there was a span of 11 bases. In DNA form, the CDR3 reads TGTGCCAGCAGGCTGGATGAGGCCGGGGAGCTGTTTTTT. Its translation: CASRLDEAGELFF.

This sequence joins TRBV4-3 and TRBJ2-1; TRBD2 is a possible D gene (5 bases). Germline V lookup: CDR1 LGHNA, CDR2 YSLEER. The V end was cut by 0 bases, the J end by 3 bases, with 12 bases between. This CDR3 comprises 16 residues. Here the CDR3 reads CASSQEWAGIYNEQFF. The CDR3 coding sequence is TGCGCCAGCAGCCAAGAGTGGGCGGGCATCTACAATGAGCAGTTCTTC.

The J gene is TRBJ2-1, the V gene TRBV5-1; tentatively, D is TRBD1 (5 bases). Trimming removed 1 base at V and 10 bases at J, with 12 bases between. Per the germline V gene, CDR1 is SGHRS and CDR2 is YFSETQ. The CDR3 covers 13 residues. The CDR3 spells CASSLLRGHEQFF. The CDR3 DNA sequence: TGCGCCAGCAGCTTGTTAAGGGGCCACGAGCAGTTCTTC.

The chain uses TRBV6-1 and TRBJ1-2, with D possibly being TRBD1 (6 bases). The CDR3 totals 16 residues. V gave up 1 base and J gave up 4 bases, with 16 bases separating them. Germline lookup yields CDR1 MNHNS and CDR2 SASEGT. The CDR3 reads CASSEGPGAGGYGYTF. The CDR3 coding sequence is TGTGCCAGCAGTGAAGGGCCGGGGGCCGGCGGCTATGGCTACACCTTC.

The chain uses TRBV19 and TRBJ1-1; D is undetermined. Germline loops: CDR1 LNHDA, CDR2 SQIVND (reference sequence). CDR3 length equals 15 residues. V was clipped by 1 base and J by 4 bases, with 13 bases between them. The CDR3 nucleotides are TGTGCCAGTAGTATAGCTCAGGTGATGGGCACTGAAGCTTTCTTT. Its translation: CASSIAQVMGTEAFF.

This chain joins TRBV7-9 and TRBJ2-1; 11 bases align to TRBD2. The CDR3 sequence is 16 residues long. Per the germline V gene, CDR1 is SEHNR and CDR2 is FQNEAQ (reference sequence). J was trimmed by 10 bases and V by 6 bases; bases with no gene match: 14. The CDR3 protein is CASRAEKGLAVSEQFF. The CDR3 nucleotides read TGTGCCAGCAGGGCGGAAAAGGGACTAGCGGTCTCAGAGCAGTTCTTC.

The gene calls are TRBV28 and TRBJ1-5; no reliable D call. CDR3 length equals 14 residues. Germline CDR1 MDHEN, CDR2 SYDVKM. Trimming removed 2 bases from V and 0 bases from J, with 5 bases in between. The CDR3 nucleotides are TGTGCCAGCAGTTTAGACGGTAGCAATCAGCCCCAGCATTTT. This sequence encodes CASSLDGSNQPQHF.

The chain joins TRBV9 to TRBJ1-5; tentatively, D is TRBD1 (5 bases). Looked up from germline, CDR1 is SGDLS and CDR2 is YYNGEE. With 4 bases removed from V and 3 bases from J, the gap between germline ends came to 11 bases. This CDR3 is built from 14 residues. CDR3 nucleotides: TGTGCCAGCAGCCCTGCAGGGATCAATCAGCCCCAGCATTTT. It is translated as CASSPAGINQPQHF.

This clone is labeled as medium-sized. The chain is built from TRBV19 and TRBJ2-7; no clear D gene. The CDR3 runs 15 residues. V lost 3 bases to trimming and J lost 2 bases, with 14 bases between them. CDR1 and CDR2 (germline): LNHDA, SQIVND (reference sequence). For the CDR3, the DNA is TGTGCCAGTAGTATGTTTCCAGGACCAGCCTACGAGCAGTACTTC. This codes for CASSMFPGPAYEQYF.

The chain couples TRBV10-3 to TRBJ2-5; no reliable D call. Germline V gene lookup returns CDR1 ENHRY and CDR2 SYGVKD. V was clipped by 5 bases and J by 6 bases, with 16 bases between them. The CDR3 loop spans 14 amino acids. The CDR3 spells CAISILGFKKTQYF. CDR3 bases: TGTGCCATCAGTATCCTGGGGTTTAAGAAGACCCAGTACTTC.

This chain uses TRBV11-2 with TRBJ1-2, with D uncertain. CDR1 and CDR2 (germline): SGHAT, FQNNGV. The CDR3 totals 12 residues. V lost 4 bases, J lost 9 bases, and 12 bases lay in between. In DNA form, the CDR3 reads TGTGCCAGCAGCTCACCCCCGCCTAGCTACACCTTC. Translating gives CASSSPPPSYTF.

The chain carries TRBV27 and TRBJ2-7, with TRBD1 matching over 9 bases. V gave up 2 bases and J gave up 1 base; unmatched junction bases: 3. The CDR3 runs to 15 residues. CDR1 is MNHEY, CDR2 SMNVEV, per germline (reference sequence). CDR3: CASSLEGTGSYEQYF. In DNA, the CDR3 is TGTGCCAGCAGTTTAGAAGGGACAGGGTCCTACGAGCAGTACTTC.